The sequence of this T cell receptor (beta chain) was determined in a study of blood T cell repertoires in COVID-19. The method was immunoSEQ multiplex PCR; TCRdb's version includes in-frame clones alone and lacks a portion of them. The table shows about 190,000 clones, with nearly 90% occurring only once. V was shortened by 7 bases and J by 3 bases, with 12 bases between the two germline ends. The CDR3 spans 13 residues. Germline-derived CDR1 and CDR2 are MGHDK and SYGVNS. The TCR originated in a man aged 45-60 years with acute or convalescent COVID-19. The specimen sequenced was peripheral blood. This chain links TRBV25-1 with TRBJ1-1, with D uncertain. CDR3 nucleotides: TGTGCCAGCAAACCCCGGGTAGACACTGAAGCTTTCTTT. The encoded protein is CASKPRVDTEAFF. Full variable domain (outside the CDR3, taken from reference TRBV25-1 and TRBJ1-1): EADIYQTPRYLVIGTGKKITLECSQTMGHDKMYWYQQDPGMELHLIHYSYGVNSTEKGDLSSESTVSRIRTEHFPLTLESARPSHTSQYLCASKPRVDTEAFFGQGTRLTVV.